The T cell receptor beta chain under discussion was sequenced for a study of vaccination and CD4 T cells after COVID-19. Turning to the study itself: Post-vaccine sampling followed dose two by a median about 69 days (range 14 to 241).

The CDR3 runs 11 residues. J gave up 8 bases and V 4 bases, and 1 base lay outside the gene matches. CDR1 and CDR2 from the germline V gene are MDHEN and SYDVKM. Specified treatment: roughly 11-day PBMC culture with coronavirus spike peptide pools or control peptides (ViraFEST assay). It was with 9 to 10 IU/ml IL-2 and around 9.5 ug/ml peptide pools that 1.5 million to 2.5 million PBMCs per well were cultured. With the Oncomine TCR Beta short-read assay, DNA from cultured CD4+ T cells was sequenced. Using the QIAamp micro DNA kit, genomic DNA was extracted from the CD4+ T cells that had been cultured. One entry per CDR3 protein, called by TCRdb with MiXCR from the PCR reads. Of around 20,000 distinct CDR3 sequences in the sample, roughly 45% were seen once. The sample holds a few counts of this clonotype. Its target is unknown.

Here the sequenced sample was CD4+ T cells from blood, cultured in vitro, taken before SARS-CoV-2 vaccination. J is TRBJ1-2 and V is TRBV28; TRBD1 aligns across 7 bases. The receptor's source is a human donor who had recovered from COVID-19. Here the CDR3 reads CASSSDRGYTF. The CDR3 DNA reads TGTGCCAGCAGTTCGGACAGGGGCTACACCTTC.